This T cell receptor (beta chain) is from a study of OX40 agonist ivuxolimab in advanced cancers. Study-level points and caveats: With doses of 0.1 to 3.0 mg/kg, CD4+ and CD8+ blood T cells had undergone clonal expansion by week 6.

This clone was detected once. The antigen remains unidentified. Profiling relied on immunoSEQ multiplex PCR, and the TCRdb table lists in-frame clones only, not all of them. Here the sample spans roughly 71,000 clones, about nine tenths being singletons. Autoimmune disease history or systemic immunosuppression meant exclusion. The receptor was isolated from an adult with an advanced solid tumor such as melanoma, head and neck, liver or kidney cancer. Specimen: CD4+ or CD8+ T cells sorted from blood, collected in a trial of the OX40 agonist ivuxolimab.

In DNA form, the CDR3 reads TGTGCCAGTAGTATAAACAGGGACCACGAGCAGTACTTC. Its protein is CASSINRDHEQYF. The chain joins TRBV19 to TRBJ2-7; possible D gene TRBD1, 6 bases. From germline, CDR1 is LNHDA and CDR2 SQIVND (reference sequence). CDR3 length: 13 residues. V gave up 2 bases and J gave up 5 bases, with 10 bases separating them.